Listed below are T cell receptor beta chains from one sample, sequenced in a study of vaccination and CD4 T cells after COVID-19. Their cognate antigens are unknown. TCRdb re-derived calls from the PCR reads in MiXCR, one entry per CDR3 protein. Seen here are around 12,000 distinct CDR3 sequences, around 53% observed once, and the top ten hold over 25%. What was sequenced was CD4+ T cells from blood, cultured in vitro. Source of these receptors: a human donor who had recovered from COVID-19. The CDR3 runs from the conserved cysteine through the conserved F or W. A D gene is named only where the DNA matches it firmly. Only part of the rows carry a size: once, few, many, or a class if the clone is expanded.

D gene	V gene	clone size	J gene	CDR3 DNA	CDR3 protein
-	TRBV24-1	-	TRBJ2-5	TGTGCCACCAGTGATGCGGGGTTAGAGACCCAGTACTTC	CATSDAGLETQYF
-	TRBV15	-	TRBJ1-4	TGTGCCACCAGCTGGCGGGGCGATGAAAAACTGTTTTTT	CATSWRGDEKLFF
-	TRBV20-1	-	TRBJ1-6	TGCAGTGCTAGAGGTGTATTCAGCTCCTATAATTCACCCCTCCACTTT	CSARGVFSSYNSPLHF
-	TRBV19	-	TRBJ1-2	TGTGCCAGTATGCCCTCCGGGACAAAAAGGCTTGGCTACACCTTC	CASMPSGTKRLGYTF
-	TRBV6-5	few	TRBJ2-3	TGTGCCAGCAGTTTGCCCTCCGGGACAACCTTAGGCTCCCACACAGATACGCAGTATTTT	CASSLPSGTTLGSHTDTQYF
TRBD2	TRBV27	-	TRBJ2-1	TGTGCCAGCAGTTCGGGAGGGACTAGCAAGAATGAGCAGTTCTTC	CASSSGGTSKNEQFF
-	TRBV20-1	few	TRBJ1-5	TGCAGTGCTACTAGGGGAACTCAGCCCCAGCATTTT	CSATRGTQPQHF
-	TRBV27	few	TRBJ1-6	TGTGCCTCGCCAGGTGGGGTCGACTCCTATAATTCACCCCTCCACTTT	CASPGGVDSYNSPLHF
TRBD2	TRBV9	-	TRBJ2-7	TGTGCCAGCTCGTGGGGGACTACTCCCTACGAGCAGTACTTC	CASSWGTTPYEQYF
TRBD1	TRBV14	few	TRBJ2-7	TGTGCCAGCAGCCTGACAGGGGTATACGACGAGCAGTACTTC	CASSLTGVYDEQYF
TRBD1	TRBV2	-	TRBJ2-2	TGTGCCAGCAGTGGACAGGGGATCGGCGGGGAGCTGTTTTTT	CASSGQGIGGELFF
-	TRBV11-3	-	TRBJ1-3	TGTGCCAGCAGCCCCCTTACGGGCGCAGCCTTTCCCGACACCATATATTTT	CASSPLTGAAFPDTIYF
-	TRBV20-1	-	TRBJ2-7	TGCAGTGCCCCCGTGACAGGTGCCTACGAGCAGTACTTC	CSAPVTGAYEQYF
TRBD1	TRBV6-1	few	TRBJ1-4	TGTGCCAGCACCAGGGGGCAGGGAAATGAAAAACTGTTTTTT	CASTRGQGNEKLFF
-	TRBV12-3/TRBV12-4	-	TRBJ1-1	TGTGCCAGCAGTTTCTTAAAGGGCAACACTGAAGCTTTCTTT	CASSFLKGNTEAFF
-	TRBV19	-	TRBJ1-1	TGTGCCAGTAGTATATATGAGAGGAACACTGAAGCTTTCTTT	CASSIYERNTEAFF
TRBD2	TRBV11-2	-	TRBJ2-7	TGTGCCAGCAGCTTAGTATCCTGGGAGGGAGTCTCCTACGAGCAGTACTTC	CASSLVSWEGVSYEQYF
-	TRBV27	-	TRBJ2-7	TGTGCCAGCAGGCAAGGAGGGGGCGGCGAGCAGTACTTC	CASRQGGGGEQYF
-	TRBV2	few	TRBJ1-2	TGTGCCAGCAGGGTGGAATGGTCGGGAATTAACTATGGCTACACCTTC	CASRVEWSGINYGYTF
-	TRBV7-9	few	TRBJ2-7	TGTGCCAGCAGCTTAGAGGGCACCTACGAGCAGTACTTC	CASSLEGTYEQYF
TRBD2	TRBV7-9	-	TRBJ2-5	TGTGCCAGCAGTATAGACCCTAGCGGGGGACCACAAGAGACCCAGTACTTC	CASSIDPSGGPQETQYF
TRBD2	TRBV2	-	TRBJ2-5	TGTGCCAGCAGGGAGCGGGAGCCGAGATCGGAGACCCAGTACTTC	CASREREPRSETQYF
-	TRBV7-2	-	TRBJ2-5	TGTGCCAGCAGCCGCAAAGCGGGAGAGACCCAGTACTTC	CASSRKAGETQYF
-	TRBV20-1	-	TRBJ2-6	TGCAGTGCCCCTTCAGACTCTGGGGCCAACGTCCTGACTTTC	CSAPSDSGANVLTF
-	TRBV7-2	-	TRBJ1-1	TGTGCCAGCAGCCCCCCTCCGGAGGTGCTTGGCGCTTTCTTT	CASSPPPEVLGAFF
-	TRBV2	once	TRBJ1-1	TGTGCCAGCAGTGAAAGTCGGGGGAGCACTGAAGCTTTCTTT	CASSESRGSTEAFF
-	TRBV24-1	-	TRBJ1-2	TGTGCCACCAGTGATACACTGAGGGACTATGGCTACACCTTC	CATSDTLRDYGYTF
-	TRBV27	-	TRBJ2-4	TGTGCCAGCAGTTCCCGGACGGACGGTCGAAAAATAGCCAAAAACATTCAGTACTTC	CASSSRTDGRKIAKNIQYF
-	TRBV27	-	TRBJ1-2	TGTGCCAGCAGTTTTTCCCCGCGGAGAGGGAATGGCTACACCTTC	CASSFSPRRGNGYTF
-	TRBV11-2	-	TRBJ2-1	TGTGCCAGCAGCTTAGGAGGGACTGGGGGGTCCTACAATGAGCAGTTCTTC	CASSLGGTGGSYNEQFF
TRBD1	TRBV11-3	few	TRBJ1-2	TGTGCCAGCAGCCCCGCCGCAGGGGGCCGCTTCGCGGGCTACACCTTC	CASSPAAGGRFAGYTF
-	TRBV20-1	medium-sized	TRBJ2-5	TGCAGTGCTAGAGATCGGGTGGGGGTCCCCCGGGAGACCCAGTACTTC	CSARDRVGVPRETQYF